Following are 11 T cell receptor beta chains from one sample sequenced in a study of Ad26.COV2.S vaccination and SARS-CoV-2 variants. TCRdb's copy holds only in-frame clones and misses some; the assay was immunoSEQ multiplex PCR. The table includes around 140,000 clones, around 86% detected once. The source was peripheral blood, collected after recovery from COVID-19. These receptors came from a human donor who had recovered from COVID-19.

This clone was seen only once. The CDR3 DNA reads as TGTGCCAGCACTCCCAGGGCCACTAATAATTCACCCCTCCACTTT. Translated, it gives CASTPRATNNSPLHF. The chain uses TRBV6-5 and TRBJ1-6, with TRBD1 as a possible D gene (5 bases). Germline V gene data show CDR1 as MNHEY and CDR2 as SVGAGI. V was pared by 7 bases and J by 5 bases, with 15 bases between. The CDR3 runs to 15 residues.

Concerning this clone itself: A junction boundary mismatches the germline segment, possibly from a read error. V gene TRBV7-9 combines with J gene TRBJ1-2; D uncertain. The CDR3 extends over 12 amino acids. The germline V gene encodes CDR1 SEHNR and CDR2 FQNEAQ (reference sequence). CDR3 loop: CASSLVDARDIF. Written as DNA, the CDR3 is TGTGCCAGCAGCTTAGTTGACGCCAGAGATATCTTC.

The chain uses TRBV3-1 (or the pseudogene TRBV3-2) and TRBJ1-6; the D is unclear. This CDR3 contains 17 residues. Deletions cut 0 bases from V and 9 bases from J, with 18 bases between. The germline CDR1 and CDR2 sequences are LGHDT and YNNKEL (reference sequence). As DNA, the CDR3 is TGTGCCAGCAGCCAAGAGTGGAGCCCTACCCCAACTTCACCCCTCCACTTT. Translating it yields CASSQEWSPTPTSPLHF.

CDR3 nucleotides: TGCGCCAGCAGTCAATTCAACCGGGAGCAGTACTTC. As protein: CASSQFNREQYF. The chain recombines TRBV23-1 with TRBJ2-7; no clear D gene. TRBV23-1 is flagged as an ORF with uncertain function. This CDR3 is built from 12 residues. V was trimmed by 1 base and J by 7 bases, leaving 8 bases between them.

The chain joins TRBV5-1 to TRBJ2-7; 8 bases agree with TRBD2. Germline lookup yields CDR1 SGHRS and CDR2 YFSETQ. J was trimmed by 2 bases and V by 6 bases; bases with no gene match: 13. The CDR3 length is 16 residues. In DNA form, the CDR3 reads TGCGCCAGCATCCCGGGGGGGACCGGGACAACCTACGAGCAGTACTTC. It yields the protein CASIPGGTGTTYEQYF.

This clone was detected only once. The chain uses TRBV6-2 or TRBV6-3 and TRBJ2-7; D is ambiguous. V lost 5 bases, J lost 2 bases, and 7 bases lay in between. Germline CDR1 MNHEY, CDR2 SVGEGT. The CDR3 consists of 12 residues. The CDR3 bases are TGTGCCAGCAGTCCCTTCCCCTACGAGCAGTACTTC. This gives the protein CASSPFPYEQYF.

This clone has just one count. The CDR3 sequence is CASSPHRRDRGLRTEAFF. The DNA of the CDR3 is TGTGCCAGCAGCCCACACCGCCGGGACAGGGGGCTAAGGACTGAAGCTTTCTTT. The V call is TRBV7-9, the J call TRBJ1-1; 12 nucleotides line up with TRBD1. The CDR3 consists of 18 residues. The V and J ends lost 5 bases and 5 bases, in that order; junction bases with no gene match: 15. Per germline, CDR1 SEHNR and CDR2 FQNEAQ (reference sequence).

This chain joins TRBV28 and TRBJ2-7; 7 bases agree with TRBD1. V gave up 7 bases and J gave up 3 bases; unmatched junction bases: 6. This CDR3 spans 13 amino acids. Germline V gene sequence: CDR1 MDHEN, CDR2 SYDVKM. DNA for the CDR3: TGTGCCAGCATATCCGGGACAGACTACGAGCAGTACTTC. Protein product: CASISGTDYEQYF.

This chain connects TRBV12-5 to TRBJ1-5; 8 bases line up with TRBD1. Germline CDR1 reads LGHNT; CDR2 reads FRNRAP. The CDR3 loop spans 14 amino acids. The V gene end was trimmed by 5 bases and the J gene end by 7 bases; junction bases not matched to a gene: 7. The CDR3 nucleotides are TGTGCTAGTGGTACGGGACAGGTCAACCAGCCCCAGCATTTT. This codes for CASGTGQVNQPQHF.

This clone was seen only a few times. The chain carries TRBV5-6 and TRBJ1-2; D not certain. The CDR3 spans 13 residues. Germline V gene lookup returns CDR1 SGHDT and CDR2 YYEEEE. The ends were cut back, 1 base at V and 1 base at J, with 5 bases in the middle. The CDR3 is CASSLTHNYGYTF. Written as DNA, the CDR3 is TGTGCCAGCAGCTTGACCCATAACTATGGCTACACCTTC.

The CDR3 spells CASSDSPGNTIYF. In DNA, the CDR3 is TGCGCCAGCAGCGATAGCCCTGGAAACACCATATATTTT. This rearrangement joins TRBV5-1 to TRBJ1-3, with D uncertain. Trimming removed 4 bases from V and 2 bases from J, with 7 bases in between. CDR1 is SGHRS, CDR2 YFSETQ, per germline. The length of the CDR3 is 13 residues.